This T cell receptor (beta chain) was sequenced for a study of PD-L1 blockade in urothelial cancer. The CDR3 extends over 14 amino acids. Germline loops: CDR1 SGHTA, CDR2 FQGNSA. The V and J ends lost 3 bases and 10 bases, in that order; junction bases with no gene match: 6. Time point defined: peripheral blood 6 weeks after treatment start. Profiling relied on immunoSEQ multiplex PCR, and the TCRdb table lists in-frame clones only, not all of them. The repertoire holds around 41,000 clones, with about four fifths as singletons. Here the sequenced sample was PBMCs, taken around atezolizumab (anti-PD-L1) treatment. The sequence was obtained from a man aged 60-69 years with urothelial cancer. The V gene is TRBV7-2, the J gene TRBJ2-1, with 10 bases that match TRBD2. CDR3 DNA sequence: TGTGCCAGCAGCTTTAGCGGGGGGCCGCAGGAGCAGTTCTTC. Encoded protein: CASSFSGGPQEQFF.